The T cell receptor (beta chain) under discussion was sequenced for a study of T cells in narcolepsy. Study at large: Enrolled donors included narcolepsy type 1 or type 2 patients and healthy controls.

Broader study findings: Some memory CD4+ repertoires had no autoreactive clone sequences. HCRT-specific and TRIB2-specific autoreactive clonotypes appeared among same-patient CSF and blood CD4+ clonotypes. Reportedly, autoreactive clonotypes were serially detected in patients' blood but not controls'.

Note on this clone: No antigen is known for it.

The table came from immunoSEQ multiplex PCR; TCRdb's copy has only in-frame clones and leaves some out. The sample has fewer than 35,000 clones, around 83% seen once. The CDR3 is 13 residues long. V was trimmed by 4 bases and J by 2 bases, leaving 10 bases between them. Germline V CDR1 and CDR2: SGHRS, YFSETQ. The chain uses TRBV5-1 and TRBJ2-7, with D unclear. The origin of this receptor is a human donor with narcolepsy. Sequenced material: CD45RA- memory CD4+ T cells from PBMCs. Written as DNA, the CDR3 is TGCGCCAGCAGCCTGGACGGGCCCTACGAGCAGTACTTC. Translation: CASSLDGPYEQYF.